This passage covers 16 T cell receptor beta chains from one sample sequenced in a study of blood T cell repertoires in COVID-19. Profiling relied on immunoSEQ multiplex PCR, and the TCRdb table lists in-frame clones only, not all of them. Of around 310,000 clones listed, around 91% are singletons. Specimen: peripheral blood. The origin of the receptors is a woman in her sixties or seventies with acute or convalescent COVID-19.

The chain carries TRBV4-2 and TRBJ1-2, with D maybe TRBD1 (5 bases). The CDR3 sequence is 15 residues long. Trimming left V 0 bases short and J 7 bases short, with 15 bases between. Per germline, CDR1 LGHNA and CDR2 YNFKEQ. The chain's CDR3 is CASSQDPQGASGYTF. For the CDR3, the DNA is TGTGCCAGCAGCCAAGATCCCCAGGGCGCGTCTGGCTACACCTTC.

J is TRBJ1-5 and V is TRBV4-1, with a possible D match to TRBD1 (5 bases). Per germline, CDR1 MGHRA and CDR2 YSYEKL. The CDR3 contains 15 residues. Trimming pared 0 bases from V and 2 bases from J, leaving 8 bases between. For the CDR3, the DNA is TGCGCCAGCAGCCAAGACCCAGGGCGCAATCAGCCCCAGCATTTT. It codes for CASSQDPGRNQPQHF.

The CDR3 is CASSSGEGNTEAFF. The CDR3 coding sequence is TGTGCCAGCAGTTCAGGGGAGGGGAACACTGAAGCTTTCTTT. The rearrangement uses TRBV7-9 and TRBJ1-1; tentative D call: TRBD1 (6 bases). The germline CDR1 and CDR2 sequences are SEHNR and FQNEAQ (reference sequence). The CDR3 is 14 residues long. V lost 6 bases, J lost 1 base, and 12 bases lay in between.

This clone showed up just a few times. Other nucleotide sequences from this sample produce the same CDR3. The genes are TRBV18 and TRBJ2-1; tentative D call: TRBD1 (6 bases). The CDR3 covers 15 residues. CDR1 KGHSH and CDR2 LQKENI come from the germline V gene. Trimming left V 2 bases short and J 7 bases short, with 15 bases between. This CDR3 is CASSPASGARNEQFF. The CDR3 region has the DNA TGTGCCAGCTCACCAGCTTCAGGGGCGAGGAATGAGCAGTTCTTC.

The chain is built from TRBV28 and TRBJ1-1, with 9 bases matching TRBD1. The CDR3 contains 16 residues. The V and J ends lost 6 bases and 4 bases, in that order; junction bases with no gene match: 12. The V gene's germline CDR1 is MDHEN and CDR2 SYDVKM. CDR3 bases: TGTGCCAGCAGCACAGGGGGCGCGGGGACCCGCACTGAAGCTTTCTTT. It yields the protein CASSTGGAGTRTEAFF.

This chain joins TRBV27 and TRBJ2-1; D call uncertain. CDR1 MNHEY and CDR2 SMNVEV come from the germline V gene (reference sequence). V lost 3 bases and J lost 6, with 9 bases in between. CDR3 size: 13 residues. CDR3 DNA sequence: TGTGCCAGCAGTTTGAGGCAGACCAATGAGCAGTTCTTC. Its translation is CASSLRQTNEQFF.

This rearrangement joins TRBV28 to TRBJ2-5, with D possibly matching TRBD2 (5 bases). Trimming removed 7 bases from V and 0 bases from J, with 15 bases in between. Germline CDR1 reads MDHEN; CDR2 reads SYDVKM. This CDR3 has 15 residues. The CDR3 nucleotides are TGTGCCAGCACCTCCGGACTGTCGTACCAAGAGACCCAGTACTTC. This translates into CASTSGLSYQETQYF.

The rearrangement links TRBV6-6 to TRBJ2-1; 7 bases are a match to TRBD1. V trimming: 2 bases; J trimming: 0 bases; junction bases outside the gene matches: 4. Germline V gene data show CDR1 as MNHNY and CDR2 as SVGAGI (reference sequence). The CDR3 sequence is 16 residues long. The CDR3 DNA reads TGTGCCAGCAGTTACAGGGGGCCGAGCTCCTACAATGAGCAGTTCTTC. Translation: CASSYRGPSSYNEQFF.

The chain couples TRBV5-1 to TRBJ1-2; TRBD1 matches at 7 bases. The CDR3 runs 15 residues. Germline V gene lookup returns CDR1 SGHRS and CDR2 YFSETQ. Trimming took 0 bases from V and 2 from J; bases not matched to a gene: 4. The CDR3 DNA reads TGCGCCAGCAGCTTGGGACAGGGAGCCAACTATGGCTACACCTTC. Translated: CASSLGQGANYGYTF. Looking up the rest from reference TRBV5-1 and TRBJ1-2 gives the full variable domain: KAGVTQTPRYLIKTRGQQVTLSCSPISGHRSVSWYQQTPGQGLQFLFEYFSETQRNKGNFPGRFSGRQFSNSRSEMNVSTLELGDSALYLCASSLGQGANYGYTFGSGTRLTVV.

The V call is TRBV5-6, the J call TRBJ2-7; 11 nucleotides match TRBD1. The CDR3 length is 16 residues. Germline trimming cut 5 bases from V and 4 bases from J; bases unmatched to any gene: 11. Germline values: CDR1 SGHDT, CDR2 YYEEEE. The CDR3: CASSWNYWDRGYEQYF. DNA for the CDR3: TGTGCCAGCAGTTGGAATTATTGGGACAGGGGGTACGAGCAGTACTTC.

The rearrangement uses TRBV3-1 (or the pseudogene TRBV3-2) and TRBJ1-2; D ambiguous. Germline CDR1 is LGHDT and CDR2 is YNNKEL (reference sequence). V dropped 0 bases and J dropped 7 bases, with 18 bases sitting between them. There are 16 residues in the CDR3. The CDR3 DNA sequence: TGTGCCAGCAGCCAAGAGATAAGTAGGGCGGGAGGTGGCTACACCTTC. Amino acids: CASSQEISRAGGGYTF.

The chain links TRBV5-5 to TRBJ2-3; D is unclear. The CDR3 covers 15 residues. Germline V gene sequence: CDR1 SGHKS, CDR2 YYEKEE (reference sequence). Trimming took off 7 bases at V and 0 bases at J, with 15 bases between the two ends. The CDR3 sequence: CASFRAAFSTDTQYF. The CDR3 DNA reads TGTGCCAGCTTCCGTGCGGCTTTTAGCACAGATACGCAGTATTTT.

This chain joins TRBV27 and TRBJ2-7; perhaps TRBD2 as D (7 bases). Germline CDR1 reads MNHEY; CDR2 reads SMNVEV (reference sequence). V gave up 5 bases and J gave up 3 bases, with 20 bases separating them. The CDR3 runs 16 residues. CDR3 DNA: TGTGCCAGCAGTCCACCCCCTGGCGGGGGCAACTACGAGCAGTACTTC. Translated, it gives CASSPPPGGGNYEQYF.

This clone is a singleton in its sample. DNA of the CDR3: TGTGCCAGCAGCTTAGCCGACAGCTCCTACAATGAGCAGTTCTTC. Protein: CASSLADSSYNEQFF. The gene calls are TRBV11-3 and TRBJ2-1; maybe TRBD1 (5 bases). Trimming cost V 1 base and J 0 bases, with 7 bases left between them. The V gene's germline CDR1 is SGHNT and CDR2 YENEEA. CDR3 length: 15 amino acids. The full variable domain, rest sourced from reference TRBV11-3 and TRBJ2-1, is EAGVVQSPRYKIIEKKQPVAFWCNPISGHNTLYWYLQNLGQGPELLIRYENEEAVDDSQLPKDRFSAERLKGVDSTLKIQPAELGDSAVYLCASSLADSSYNEQFFGPGTRLTVL.

The chain carries TRBV5-1 and TRBJ2-1; 10 positions match TRBD1. Germline loops: CDR1 SGHRS, CDR2 YFSETQ. CDR3 size: 13 residues. Trimming at V came to 6 bases and at J to 6 bases, leaving 3 bases not matched to a gene. Here the CDR3 reads CASTRTGGNEQFF. CDR3 DNA sequence: TGCGCCAGCACCCGGACAGGGGGCAATGAGCAGTTCTTC.

V and J are TRBV5-6 and TRBJ1-1; 7 bases are a match to TRBD1. V lost 4 bases to trimming and J lost 10 bases; unmatched junction nucleotides: 7. Looked up from germline, CDR1 is SGHDT and CDR2 is YYEEEE. The CDR3 consists of 12 residues. The CDR3 reads CASSRDRVRAFF. CDR3 nucleotides: TGTGCCAGCAGCCGCGACAGGGTTAGAGCTTTCTTT.